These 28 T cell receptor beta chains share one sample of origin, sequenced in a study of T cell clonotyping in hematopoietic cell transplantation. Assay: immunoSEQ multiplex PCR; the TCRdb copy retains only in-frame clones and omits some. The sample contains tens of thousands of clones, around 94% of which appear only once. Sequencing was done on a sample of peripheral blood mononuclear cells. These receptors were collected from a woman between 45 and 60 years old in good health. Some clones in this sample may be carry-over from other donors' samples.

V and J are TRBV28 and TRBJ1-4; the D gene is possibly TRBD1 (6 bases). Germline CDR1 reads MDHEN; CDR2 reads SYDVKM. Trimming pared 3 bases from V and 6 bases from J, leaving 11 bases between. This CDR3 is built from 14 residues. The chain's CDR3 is CASSFEGGHEKLFF. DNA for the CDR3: TGTGCCAGCAGTTTTGAGGGGGGACATGAAAAACTGTTTTTT.

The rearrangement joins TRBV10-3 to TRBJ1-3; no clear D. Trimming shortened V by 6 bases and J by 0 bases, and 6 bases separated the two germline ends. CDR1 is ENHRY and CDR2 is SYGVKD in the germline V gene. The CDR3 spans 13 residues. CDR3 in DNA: TGTGCCATCAGGGATAGCTCTGGAAACACCATATATTTT. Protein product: CAIRDSSGNTIYF.

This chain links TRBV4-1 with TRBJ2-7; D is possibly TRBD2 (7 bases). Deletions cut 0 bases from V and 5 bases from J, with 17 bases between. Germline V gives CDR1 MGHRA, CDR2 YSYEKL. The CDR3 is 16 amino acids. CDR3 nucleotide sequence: TGCGCCAGCAGCCAAGATTACGCGGGGGAGGGGGACGAGCAGTACTTC. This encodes CASSQDYAGEGDEQYF.

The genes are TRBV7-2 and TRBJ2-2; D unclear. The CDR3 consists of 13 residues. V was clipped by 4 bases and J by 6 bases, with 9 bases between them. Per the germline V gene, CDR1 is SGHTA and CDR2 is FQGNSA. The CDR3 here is CASSSSRAGELFF. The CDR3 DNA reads TGTGCCAGCAGCTCCTCCCGGGCCGGGGAGCTGTTTTTT.

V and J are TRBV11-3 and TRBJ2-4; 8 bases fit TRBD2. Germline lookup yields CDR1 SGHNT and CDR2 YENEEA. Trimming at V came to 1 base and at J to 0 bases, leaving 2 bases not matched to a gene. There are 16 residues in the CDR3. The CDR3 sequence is CASSLGGGLAKNIQYF. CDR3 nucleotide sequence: TGTGCCAGCAGCTTAGGCGGGGGGCTAGCCAAAAACATTCAGTACTTC.

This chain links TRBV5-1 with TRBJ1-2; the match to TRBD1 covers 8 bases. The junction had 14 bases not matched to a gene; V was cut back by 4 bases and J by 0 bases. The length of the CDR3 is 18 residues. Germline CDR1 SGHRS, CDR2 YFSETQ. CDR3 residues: CASSPPPGQAQTNYGYTF. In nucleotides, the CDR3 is TGCGCCAGCAGCCCACCTCCGGGACAGGCGCAAACTAACTATGGCTACACCTTC.

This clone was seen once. CDR3 sequence reads: CASRSGEWSPEAFF. CDR3 coding DNA: TGTGCCAGCAGATCGGGGGAATGGAGCCCTGAAGCTTTCTTT. The chain uses TRBV2 and TRBJ1-1, with a possible D match to TRBD1 (5 bases). This CDR3 region has 14 residues. Looked up from germline, CDR1 is SNHLY and CDR2 is FYNNEI. V was trimmed by 6 bases and J by 6 bases, leaving 17 bases between them.

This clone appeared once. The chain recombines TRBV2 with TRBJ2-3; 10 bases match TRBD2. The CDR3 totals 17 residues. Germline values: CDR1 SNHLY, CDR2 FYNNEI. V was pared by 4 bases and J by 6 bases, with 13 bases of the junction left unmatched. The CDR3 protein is CASSVQRGGSPPDTQYF. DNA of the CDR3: TGTGCCAGCAGTGTCCAGCGGGGGGGTTCCCCGCCGGATACGCAGTATTTT.

The DNA of the CDR3 is TGTGCCAGCAGTTATAACGGACAGGGCCATGGCTACACCTTC. This translates into CASSYNGQGHGYTF. This sequence joins TRBV6-5 and TRBJ1-2; 8 bases fit TRBD1. This CDR3 has 14 amino acids. The J segment lost 6 bases and the V segment lost 3 bases, leaving 6 bases of the junction unmatched. Germline V gene lookup returns CDR1 MNHEY and CDR2 SVGAGI.

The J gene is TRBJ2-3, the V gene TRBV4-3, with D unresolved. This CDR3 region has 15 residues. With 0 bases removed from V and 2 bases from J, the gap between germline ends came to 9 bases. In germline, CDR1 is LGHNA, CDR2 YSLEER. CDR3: CASSQEMQITDTQYF. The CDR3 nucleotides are TGCGCCAGCAGCCAAGAGATGCAGATCACAGATACGCAGTATTTT.

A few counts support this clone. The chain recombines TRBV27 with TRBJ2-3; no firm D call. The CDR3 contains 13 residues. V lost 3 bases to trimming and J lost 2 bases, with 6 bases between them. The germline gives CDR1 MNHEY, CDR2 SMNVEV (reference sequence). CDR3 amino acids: CASSFRVTDTQYF. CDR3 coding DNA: TGTGCCAGCAGTTTTAGGGTCACAGATACGCAGTATTTT.

The CDR3 here is CASRKQGAAYEQYF. CDR3 sequence (DNA): TGTGCCAGCAGAAAACAGGGGGCGGCCTACGAGCAGTACTTC. The chain links TRBV28 to TRBJ2-7, with TRBD1 identical over 9 bases. Germline V lookup: CDR1 MDHEN, CDR2 SYDVKM. The CDR3 is 14 amino acids. V was clipped by 6 bases and J by 2 bases; unmatched bases: 5.

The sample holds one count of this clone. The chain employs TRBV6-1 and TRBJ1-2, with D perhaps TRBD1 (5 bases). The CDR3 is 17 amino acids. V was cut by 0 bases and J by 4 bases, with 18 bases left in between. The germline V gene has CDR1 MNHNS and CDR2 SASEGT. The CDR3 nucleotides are TGTGCCAGCAGTGAAGCGTTTGAGGCCGAGGGGTCCTATGGCTACACCTTC. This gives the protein CASSEAFEAEGSYGYTF.

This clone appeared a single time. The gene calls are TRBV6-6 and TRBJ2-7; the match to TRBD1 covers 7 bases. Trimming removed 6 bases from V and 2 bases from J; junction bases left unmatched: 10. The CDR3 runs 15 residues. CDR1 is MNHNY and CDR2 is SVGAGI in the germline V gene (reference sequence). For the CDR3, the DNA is TGTGCCAGCAGCACTTTACAGGGGAGTACCTACGAGCAGTACTTC. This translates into CASSTLQGSTYEQYF.

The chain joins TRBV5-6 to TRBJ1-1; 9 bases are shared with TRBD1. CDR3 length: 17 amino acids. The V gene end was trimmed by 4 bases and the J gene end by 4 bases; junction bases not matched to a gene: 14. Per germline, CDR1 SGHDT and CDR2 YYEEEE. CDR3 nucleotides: TGTGCCAGCAGCCTCCTACGGGACAGGGATTCGCGCACTGAAGCTTTCTTT. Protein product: CASSLLRDRDSRTEAFF.

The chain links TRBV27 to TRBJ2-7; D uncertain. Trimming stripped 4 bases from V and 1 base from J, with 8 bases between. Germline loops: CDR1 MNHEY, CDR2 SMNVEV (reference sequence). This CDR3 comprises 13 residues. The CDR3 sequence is CASSSGSSYEQYF. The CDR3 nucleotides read TGTGCCAGCAGTTCAGGCAGTTCCTACGAGCAGTACTTC.

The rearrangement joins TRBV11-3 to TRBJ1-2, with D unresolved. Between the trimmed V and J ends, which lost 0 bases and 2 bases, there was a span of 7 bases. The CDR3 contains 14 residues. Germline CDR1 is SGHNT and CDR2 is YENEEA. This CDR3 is CASSLEPSNYGYTF. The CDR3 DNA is TGTGCCAGCAGCTTAGAACCCAGCAACTATGGCTACACCTTC.

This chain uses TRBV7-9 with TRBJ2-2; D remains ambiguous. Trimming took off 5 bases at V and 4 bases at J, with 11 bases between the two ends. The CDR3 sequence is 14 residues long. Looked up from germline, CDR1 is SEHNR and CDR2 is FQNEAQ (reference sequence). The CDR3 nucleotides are TGTGCCAGCAGCCCGCCGGGCGGCACCGGGGAGCTGTTTTTT. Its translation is CASSPPGGTGELFF.

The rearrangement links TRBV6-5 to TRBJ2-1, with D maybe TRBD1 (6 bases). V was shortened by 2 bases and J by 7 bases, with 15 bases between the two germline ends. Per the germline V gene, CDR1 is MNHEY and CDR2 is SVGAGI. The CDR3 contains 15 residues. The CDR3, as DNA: TGTGCCAGCAGTTACACTAACCTAACAGGGAATGAGCAGTTCTTC. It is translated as CASSYTNLTGNEQFF.

CDR3 residues: CASSPGDSNSGNTIYF. CDR3 sequence (DNA): TGCGCCAGCAGCCCTGGGGACAGCAACTCTGGAAACACCATATATTTT. The V gene is TRBV5-1, the J gene TRBJ1-3; 7 nucleotides agree with TRBD1. Germline lookup yields CDR1 SGHRS and CDR2 YFSETQ. This CDR3 region has 16 residues. Trimming removed 4 bases from V and 0 bases from J; junction bases left unmatched: 7.

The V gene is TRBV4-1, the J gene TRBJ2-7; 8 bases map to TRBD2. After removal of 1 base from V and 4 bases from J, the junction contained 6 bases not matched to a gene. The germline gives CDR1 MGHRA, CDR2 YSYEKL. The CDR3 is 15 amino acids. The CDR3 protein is CASSQVPGGEYEQYF. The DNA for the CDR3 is TGCGCCAGCAGCCAAGTCCCGGGGGGGGAGTACGAGCAGTACTTC.

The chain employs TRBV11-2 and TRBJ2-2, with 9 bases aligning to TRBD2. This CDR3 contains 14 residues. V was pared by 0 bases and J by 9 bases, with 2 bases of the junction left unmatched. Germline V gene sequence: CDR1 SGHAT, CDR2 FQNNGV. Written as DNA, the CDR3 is TGTGCCAGCAGCTTAGATAGCGGGGGCCGGGAGCTGTTTTTT. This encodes CASSLDSGGRELFF. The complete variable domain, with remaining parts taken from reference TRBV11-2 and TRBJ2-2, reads EAGVAQSPRYKIIEKRQSVAFWCNPISGHATLYWYQQILGQGPKLLIQFQNNGVVDDSQLPKDRFSAERLKGVDSTLKIQPAKLEDSAVYLCASSLDSGGRELFFGEGSRLTVL.

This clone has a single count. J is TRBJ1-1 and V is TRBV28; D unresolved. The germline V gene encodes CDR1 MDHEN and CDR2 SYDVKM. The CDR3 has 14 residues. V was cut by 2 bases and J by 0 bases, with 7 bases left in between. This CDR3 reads CASSLTQMNTEAFF. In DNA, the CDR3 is TGTGCCAGCAGTTTAACACAAATGAACACTGAAGCTTTCTTT.

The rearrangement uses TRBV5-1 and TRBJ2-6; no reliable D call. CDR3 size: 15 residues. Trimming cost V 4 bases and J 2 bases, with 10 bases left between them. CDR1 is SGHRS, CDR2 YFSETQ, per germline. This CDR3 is CASSPLITGANVLTF. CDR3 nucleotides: TGCGCCAGCAGCCCGCTGATAACTGGGGCCAACGTCCTGACTTTC.

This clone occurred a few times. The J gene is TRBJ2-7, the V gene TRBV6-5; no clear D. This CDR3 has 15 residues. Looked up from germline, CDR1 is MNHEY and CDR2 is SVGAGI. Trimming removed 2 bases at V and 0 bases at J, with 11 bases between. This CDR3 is CASSYRARGSYEQYF. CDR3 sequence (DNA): TGTGCCAGCAGTTACCGTGCTAGAGGCTCCTACGAGCAGTACTTC.

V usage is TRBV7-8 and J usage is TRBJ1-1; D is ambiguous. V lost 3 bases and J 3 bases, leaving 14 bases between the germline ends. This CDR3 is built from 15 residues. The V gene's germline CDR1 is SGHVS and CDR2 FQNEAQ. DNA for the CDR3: TGTGCCAGCAGCTTGGTTAGGACCTCATACACTGAAGCTTTCTTT. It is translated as CASSLVRTSYTEAFF. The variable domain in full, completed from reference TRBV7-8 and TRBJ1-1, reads GAGVSQSPRYKVAKRGQDVALRCDPISGHVSLFWYQQALGQGPEFLTYFQNEAQLDKSGLPSDRFFAERPEGSVSTLKIQRTQQEDSAVYLCASSLVRTSYTEAFFGQGTRLTVV.

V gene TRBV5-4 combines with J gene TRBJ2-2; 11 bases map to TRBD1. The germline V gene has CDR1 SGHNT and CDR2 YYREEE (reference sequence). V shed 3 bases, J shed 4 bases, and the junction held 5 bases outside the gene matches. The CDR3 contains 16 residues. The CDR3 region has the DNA TGTGCCAGCAGCTCGGGACAGGGGGAAGTCACCGGGGAGCTGTTTTTT. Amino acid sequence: CASSSGQGEVTGELFF.

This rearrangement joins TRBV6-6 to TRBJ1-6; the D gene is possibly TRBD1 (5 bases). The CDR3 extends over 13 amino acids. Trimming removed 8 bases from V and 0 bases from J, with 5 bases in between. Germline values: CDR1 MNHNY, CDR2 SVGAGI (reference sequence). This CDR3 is CASDSSYNSPLHF. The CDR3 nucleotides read TGTGCCAGCGACAGCTCCTATAATTCACCCCTCCACTTT.